This is a list of T cell receptor beta chains from one sample in a study of blood T cell repertoires in COVID-19. The protocol was immunoSEQ multiplex PCR, while the TCRdb copy is restricted to in-frame clones and leaves out a portion. The table lists around 370,000 clones, 88% of them singletons. The sequenced sample consisted of PBMCs or T cells enriched from blood (not recorded which). These receptors were taken from a woman aged 18-35 years who had recovered from COVID-19. Each CDR3 is given with its conserved first and last residue. Fields, in order: CDR3 protein, CDR3 DNA, clone size, J gene, D gene, V gene. The D gene is left open where the match is weak. Some rows have no size entry. The others give once, few or many, or a class for an expanded clone.

CDR3: CASSGSGGLGETQYF
DNA: TGCGCCAGCAGTGGTAGCGGGGGGCTAGGGGAGACCCAGTACTTC
size: .
J: TRBJ2-5
D: TRBD2
V: TRBV5-1

CDR3: CASSPSRGVPEAFF
DNA: TGTGCCAGCAGCCCCTCCAGGGGAGTCCCTGAAGCTTTCTTT
size: .
J: TRBJ1-1
D: .
V: TRBV11-2

CDR3: CASSYSTGGRSPLHF
DNA: TGTGCCAGCAGTTACTCGACAGGGGGACGTTCACCCCTCCACTTT
size: .
J: TRBJ1-6
D: TRBD1
V: TRBV6-5

CDR3: CASSEQRSTDTQYF
DNA: TGTGCCAGCAGTGAGCAGCGGAGCACAGATACGCAGTATTTT
size: few
J: TRBJ2-3
D: .
V: TRBV6-4

CDR3: CASSTNRAGNEKLFF
DNA: TGTGCCAGCAGTACTAACAGGGCTGGTAATGAAAAACTGTTTTTT
size: .
J: TRBJ1-4
D: .
V: TRBV2

CDR3: CASSQVGGWENEKLFF
DNA: TGCGCCAGCAGCCAAGTGGGCGGGTGGGAGAATGAAAAACTGTTTTTT
size: few
J: TRBJ1-4
D: .
V: TRBV4-1

CDR3: CASSLGDRLYSGNTIYF
DNA: TGCGCCAGCAGCTTGGGGGACAGGCTATACTCTGGAAACACCATATATTTT
size: .
J: TRBJ1-3
D: TRBD1
V: TRBV5-1

CDR3: CASSRCEEFYEQYF
DNA: TGCGCCAGCAGTCGGTGCGAAGAATTCTACGAGCAGTACTTC
size: .
J: TRBJ2-7
D: .
V: TRBV23-1

CDR3: CASSDRDTEAFF
DNA: TGTGCCAGCAGCGACAGGGACACTGAAGCTTTCTTT
size: .
J: TRBJ1-1
D: TRBD1
V: TRBV6-2/TRBV6-3

CDR3: CATSPGQGAGVKNIQYF
DNA: TGTGCCACCAGTCCGGGACAGGGGGCAGGGGTCAAAAACATTCAGTACTTC
size: .
J: TRBJ2-4
D: TRBD1
V: TRBV24-1

CDR3: CASSVLRLTEAFF
DNA: TGTGCCAGTAGTGTTCTGAGGCTGACTGAAGCTTTCTTT
size: .
J: TRBJ1-1
D: .
V: TRBV19

CDR3: CASSLELAHSYNEQFF
DNA: TGTGCCAGCAGCTTAGAACTTGCGCACTCCTACAATGAGCAGTTCTTC
size: .
J: TRBJ2-1
D: .
V: TRBV11-2

CDR3: CASSLVGSSYNSPLHF
DNA: TGTGCCAGCAGCTTAGTTGGCAGTTCCTATAATTCACCCCTCCACTTT
size: .
J: TRBJ1-6
D: .
V: TRBV7-2

CDR3: CAGGLQYGYTF
DNA: TGTGCCGGAGGCCTGCAGTATGGCTACACCTTC
size: once
J: TRBJ1-2
D: .
V: TRBV30

CDR3: CASGGGVGAGGYEQYF
DNA: TGCGCCAGCGGAGGCGGTGTTGGGGCCGGGGGTTACGAGCAGTACTTC
size: .
J: TRBJ2-7
D: .
V: TRBV4-1

CDR3: CSVARNGYTF
DNA: TGCAGCGTTGCGAGGAATGGCTACACCTTC
size: .
J: TRBJ1-2
D: .
V: TRBV29-1